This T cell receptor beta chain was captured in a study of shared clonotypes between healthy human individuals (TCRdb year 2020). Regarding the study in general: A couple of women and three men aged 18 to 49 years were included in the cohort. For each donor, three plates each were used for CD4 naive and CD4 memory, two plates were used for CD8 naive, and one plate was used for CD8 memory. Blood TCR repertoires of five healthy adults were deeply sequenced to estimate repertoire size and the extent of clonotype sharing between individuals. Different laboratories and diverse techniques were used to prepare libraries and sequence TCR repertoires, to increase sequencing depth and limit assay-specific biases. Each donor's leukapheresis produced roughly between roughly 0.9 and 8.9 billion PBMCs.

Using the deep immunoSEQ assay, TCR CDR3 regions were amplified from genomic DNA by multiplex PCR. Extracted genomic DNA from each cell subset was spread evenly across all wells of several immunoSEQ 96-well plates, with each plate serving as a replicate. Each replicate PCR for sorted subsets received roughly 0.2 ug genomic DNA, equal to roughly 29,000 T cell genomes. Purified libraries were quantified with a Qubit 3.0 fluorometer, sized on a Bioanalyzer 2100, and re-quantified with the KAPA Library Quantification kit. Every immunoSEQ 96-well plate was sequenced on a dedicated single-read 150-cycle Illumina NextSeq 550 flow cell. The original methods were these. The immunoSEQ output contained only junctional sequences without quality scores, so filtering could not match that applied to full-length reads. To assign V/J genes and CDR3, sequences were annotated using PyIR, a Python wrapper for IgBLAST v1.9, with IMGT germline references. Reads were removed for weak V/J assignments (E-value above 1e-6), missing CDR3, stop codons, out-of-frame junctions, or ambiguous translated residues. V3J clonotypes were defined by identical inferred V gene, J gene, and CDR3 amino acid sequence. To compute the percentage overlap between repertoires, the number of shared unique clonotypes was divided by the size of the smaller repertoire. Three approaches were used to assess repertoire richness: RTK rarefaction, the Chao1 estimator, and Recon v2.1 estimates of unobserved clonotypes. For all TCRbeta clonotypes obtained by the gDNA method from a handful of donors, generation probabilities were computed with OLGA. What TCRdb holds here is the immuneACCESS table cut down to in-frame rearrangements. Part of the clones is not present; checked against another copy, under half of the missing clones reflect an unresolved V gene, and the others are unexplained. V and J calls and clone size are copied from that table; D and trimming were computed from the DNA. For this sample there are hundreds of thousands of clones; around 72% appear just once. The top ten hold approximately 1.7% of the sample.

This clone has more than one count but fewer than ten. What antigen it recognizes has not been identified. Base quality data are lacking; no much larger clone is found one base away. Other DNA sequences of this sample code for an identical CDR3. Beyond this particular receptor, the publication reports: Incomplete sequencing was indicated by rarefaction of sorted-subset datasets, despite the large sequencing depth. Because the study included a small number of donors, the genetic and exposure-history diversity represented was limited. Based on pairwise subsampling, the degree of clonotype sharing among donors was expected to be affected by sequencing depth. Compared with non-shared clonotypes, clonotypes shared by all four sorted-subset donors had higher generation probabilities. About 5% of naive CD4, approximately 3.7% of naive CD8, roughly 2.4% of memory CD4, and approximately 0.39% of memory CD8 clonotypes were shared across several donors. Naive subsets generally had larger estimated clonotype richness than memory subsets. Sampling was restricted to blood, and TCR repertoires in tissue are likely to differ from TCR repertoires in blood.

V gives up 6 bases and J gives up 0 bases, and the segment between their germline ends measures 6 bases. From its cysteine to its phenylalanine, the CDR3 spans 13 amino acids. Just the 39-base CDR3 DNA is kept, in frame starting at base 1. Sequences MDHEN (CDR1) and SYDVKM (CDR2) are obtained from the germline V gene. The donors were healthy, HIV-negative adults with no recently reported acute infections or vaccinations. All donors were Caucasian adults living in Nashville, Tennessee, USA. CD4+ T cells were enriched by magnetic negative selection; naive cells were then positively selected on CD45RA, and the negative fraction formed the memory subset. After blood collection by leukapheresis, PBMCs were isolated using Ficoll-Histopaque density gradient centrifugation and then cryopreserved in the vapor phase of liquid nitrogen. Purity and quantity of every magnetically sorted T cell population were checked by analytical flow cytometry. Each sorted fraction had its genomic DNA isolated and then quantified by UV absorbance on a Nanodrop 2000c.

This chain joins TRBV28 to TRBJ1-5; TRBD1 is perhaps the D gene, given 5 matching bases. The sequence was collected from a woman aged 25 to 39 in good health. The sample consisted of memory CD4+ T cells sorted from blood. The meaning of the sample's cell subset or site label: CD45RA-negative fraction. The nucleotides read TGTGCCAGCAGGGGGGGTAGCAATCAGCCCCAGCATTTT. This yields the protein CASRGGSNQPQHF.